The 23 T cell receptor beta chains in this list originate from one sample, sequenced in a study of blood T cell repertoires in COVID-19. Assay used: immunoSEQ multiplex PCR; TCRdb lists only in-frame clones, some missing. The sample has 400,000 to 500,000 clones, approximately 91% seen once. Sample: PBMCs or T cells enriched from blood (not recorded which). These receptors were taken from a woman aged 18-29 years who had been exposed to COVID-19.

This clone was picked up one time. The rearrangement uses TRBV28 and TRBJ2-7, with a weak D call TRBD1 (6 bases). V was pared by 4 bases and J by 3 bases, with 13 bases between. From germline, CDR1 is MDHEN and CDR2 SYDVKM. The CDR3 is 14 amino acids. The CDR3 loop reads CASSYAGAGYEQYF. Here the CDR3 DNA reads TGTGCCAGCAGTTACGCAGGGGCAGGCTACGAGCAGTACTTC. The variable domain in full, with the rest retrieved from reference TRBV28 and TRBJ2-7, is DVKVTQSSRYLVKRTGEKVFLECVQDMDHENMFWYRQDPGLGLRLIYFSYDVKMKEKGDIPEGYSVSREKKERFSLILESASTNQTSMYLCASSYAGAGYEQYFGPGTRLTVT.

As to this clone: At the DNA level, this CDR3 is encoded by other sequences in the same sample as well. The rearrangement uses TRBV12-3 or TRBV12-4 and TRBJ2-5; D unresolved. This CDR3 has 11 amino acids. Trimming took off 2 bases at V and 4 bases at J, with 2 bases between the two ends. The CDR3 here is CASSLRETQYF. The DNA of the CDR3 is TGTGCCAGCAGTTTACGAGAGACCCAGTACTTC.

This clone was recorded a few times. The gene calls are TRBV28 and TRBJ2-3; maybe TRBD2 (5 bases). Germline lookup yields CDR1 MDHEN and CDR2 SYDVKM. V lost 7 bases to trimming and J lost 2 bases, with 16 bases between them. The CDR3 is 15 residues long. CDR3 sequence: CASTALGPLTDTQYF. In nucleotides, the CDR3 is TGTGCCAGCACCGCACTAGGACCCCTCACAGATACGCAGTATTTT.

The V gene is TRBV28, the J gene TRBJ2-7, with D possibly being TRBD2 (6 bases). V lost 5 bases and J lost 5, with 19 bases in between. The CDR3 runs to 15 residues. The germline CDR1 and CDR2 sequences are MDHEN and SYDVKM. CDR3 bases: TGTGCCAGCAGTCCTTTACGGGAGTTTCATAACGAGCAGTACTTC. Translation: CASSPLREFHNEQYF.

The chain links TRBV7-4 to TRBJ1-5; TRBD1 is a possible D gene (5 bases). V was clipped by 6 bases and J by 5 bases, with 26 bases between them. The length of the CDR3 is 18 residues. Per germline, CDR1 SGHVT and CDR2 SQSDAQ. The CDR3: CASSPTPGTEEGDQPQHF. In DNA form, the CDR3 reads TGTGCCAGCAGTCCAACCCCCGGGACGGAGGAGGGAGATCAGCCCCAGCATTTT.

The chain carries TRBV19 and TRBJ2-2; 8 positions agree with TRBD1. CDR1 and CDR2 (germline): LNHDA, SQIVND (reference sequence). The V gene end was trimmed by 4 bases and the J gene end by 4 bases; junction bases not matched to a gene: 5. The CDR3 consists of 15 residues. The CDR3 is CASSTRTGSTGELFF. CDR3 bases: TGTGCCAGTAGTACTCGGACAGGGAGCACCGGGGAGCTGTTTTTT.

V and J are TRBV2 and TRBJ1-2; D gene unclear. This CDR3 region has 12 residues. CDR1 and CDR2 (germline): SNHLY, FYNNEI. The V end was cut by 3 bases, the J end by 12 bases, with 14 bases between. The CDR3 protein is CASSDSRGSNTF. DNA of the CDR3: TGTGCCAGCAGTGACTCGAGAGGGTCGAACACCTTC. Using reference TRBV2 and TRBJ1-2 for the parts outside the CDR3, the full variable domain is EPEVTQTPSHQVTQMGQEVILRCVPISNHLYFYWYRQILGQKVEFLVSFYNNEISEKSEIFDDQFSVERPDGSNFTLKIRSTKLEDSAMYFCASSDSRGSNTFGSGTRLTVV.

The chain is built from TRBV4-3 and TRBJ2-2; 8 bases agree with TRBD2. CDR1 and CDR2 from the germline V gene are LGHNA and YSLEER. The CDR3 loop spans 18 amino acids. The J segment lost 3 bases and the V segment lost 0 bases, leaving 9 bases of the junction unmatched. The CDR3, as DNA: TGCGCCAGCAGCCAAGATTCCGCTAGCGGGTCCGACACCGGGGAGCTGTTTTTT. Translating gives CASSQDSASGSDTGELFF.

The J gene is TRBJ2-1, the V gene TRBV3-1 (or the pseudogene TRBV3-2), with 9 bases that match TRBD1. V shed 4 bases and J 9 bases; nucleotides not matched to a gene: 16. The length of the CDR3 is 17 residues. Germline assignment: CDR1 LGHDT and CDR2 YNNKEL (reference sequence). The CDR3 region is CASSPRTTGGLRSEQFF. The CDR3 nucleotides read TGTGCCAGCAGCCCTCGGACGACAGGGGGTCTCCGAAGTGAGCAGTTCTTC.

The chain links TRBV28 to TRBJ2-7, with 8 bases that match TRBD1. The V segment lost 7 bases and the J segment 4 bases; nucleotides outside the gene matches: 12. This CDR3 comprises 15 residues. Germline CDR1 and CDR2: MDHEN and SYDVKM. CDR3 DNA: TGTGCCAGCACTTCAGGCCCGGGACAGGCTTACGAGCAGTACTTC. Its translation: CASTSGPGQAYEQYF.

V gene TRBV5-1 combines with J gene TRBJ2-1, with 8 bases lining up with TRBD2. The CDR3 runs 16 residues. V lost 1 base to trimming and J lost 5 bases; unmatched junction nucleotides: 8. Germline V gene data show CDR1 as SGHRS and CDR2 as YFSETQ. The CDR3 loop reads CASSLLGRGVDNEQFF. The CDR3 nucleotides read TGCGCCAGCAGCTTGTTAGGGCGGGGGGTAGACAATGAGCAGTTCTTC. The full variable domain, its missing parts supplied by reference TRBV5-1 and TRBJ2-1, is KAGVTQTPRYLIKTRGQQVTLSCSPISGHRSVSWYQQTPGQGLQFLFEYFSETQRNKGNFPGRFSGRQFSNSRSEMNVSTLELGDSALYLCASSLLGRGVDNEQFFGPGTRLTVL.

Only a few counts were recorded for this clone. J is TRBJ2-3 and V is TRBV28, with TRBD1 matching 11 bases. Germline V gene lookup returns CDR1 MDHEN and CDR2 SYDVKM. V lost 6 bases and J lost 6; bases outside the gene matches: 11. The CDR3 runs to 16 residues. The CDR3 nucleotides read TGTGCCAGCAGCCGCGTCGGGACAGGGGGGTACGATACGCAGTATTTT. Its translation: CASSRVGTGGYDTQYF.

This sequence joins TRBV19 and TRBJ1-2; 10 positions match TRBD1. The V and J ends lost 6 bases and 3 bases, in that order; junction bases with no gene match: 4. The CDR3 loop spans 14 amino acids. Germline V gene data show CDR1 as LNHDA and CDR2 as SQIVND (reference sequence). CDR3 in amino acids: CASRETGGDYGYTF. The CDR3, as DNA: TGTGCCAGTAGGGAGACAGGGGGCGACTATGGCTACACCTTC. The variable domain in full, completed from reference TRBV19 and TRBJ1-2, reads DGGITQSPKYLFRKEGQNVTLSCEQNLNHDAMYWYRQDPGQGLRLIYYSQIVNDFQKGDIAEGYSVSREKKESFPLTVTSAQKNPTAFYLCASRETGGDYGYTFGSGTRLTVV.

The J gene is TRBJ2-5, the V gene TRBV19; 8 bases line up with TRBD2. Germline values: CDR1 LNHDA, CDR2 SQIVND (reference sequence). This CDR3 contains 15 residues. Trimming removed 5 bases from V and 1 base from J; junction bases left unmatched: 6. The CDR3: CASSWSSGFQETQYF. CDR3 DNA sequence: TGTGCCAGTAGTTGGTCTAGCGGGTTCCAAGAGACCCAGTACTTC.

This clone is a singleton in its sample. This chain uses TRBV6-5 with TRBJ1-1; 11 nucleotides line up with TRBD1. Looked up from germline, CDR1 is MNHEY and CDR2 is SVGAGI. After removal of 4 bases from V and 2 bases from J, the junction contained 6 bases not matched to a gene. The CDR3 consists of 16 residues. CDR3 coding DNA: TGTGCCAGCAGTTTAGGGACAGGGGGTTCCAACACTGAAGCTTTCTTT. Its protein is CASSLGTGGSNTEAFF.

This chain uses TRBV6-5 with TRBJ2-3; D possibly corresponds to TRBD2 (5 bases). The V gene lost 8 bases and the J gene lost 6 bases, with 18 bases spanning the gap. Per germline, CDR1 MNHEY and CDR2 SVGAGI. CDR3 size: 14 residues. The CDR3 loop is CASSNGGSVDTQYF. The DNA of the CDR3 is TGTGCCAGCTCAAACGGTGGGAGCGTTGATACGCAGTATTTT.

The chain recombines TRBV19 with TRBJ1-5; maybe TRBD1 (6 bases). V lost 4 bases, J lost 0 bases, and 10 bases lay in between. There are 15 residues in the CDR3. Germline CDR1 LNHDA, CDR2 SQIVND (reference sequence). The CDR3 is CASSTHRDSNQPQHF. The DNA of the CDR3 is TGTGCCAGTAGTACGCACAGGGATAGCAATCAGCCCCAGCATTTT. Full variable domain (rest looked up from reference TRBV19 and TRBJ1-5): DGGITQSPKYLFRKEGQNVTLSCEQNLNHDAMYWYRQDPGQGLRLIYYSQIVNDFQKGDIAEGYSVSREKKESFPLTVTSAQKNPTAFYLCASSTHRDSNQPQHFGDGTRLSIL.

V usage is TRBV25-1 and J usage is TRBJ1-4; no definite D call. Trimming shortened V by 8 bases and J by 8 bases, and 15 bases separated the two germline ends. The CDR3 covers 13 residues. Germline V gives CDR1 MGHDK, CDR2 SYGVNS. This CDR3 is CASGRQSGEKLFF. CDR3 in DNA: TGTGCCAGCGGACGTCAATCGGGAGAAAAACTGTTTTTT.

The CDR3 sequence is CASSPLLGEQYF. The CDR3 DNA reads TGTGCCAGCTCACCACTACTAGGCGAGCAGTACTTC. This chain joins TRBV18 and TRBJ2-7, with D perhaps matching TRBD2 (5 bases). Germline V gene sequence: CDR1 KGHSH, CDR2 LQKENI. Trimming cost V 1 base and J 6 bases, with 7 bases left between them. The CDR3 length is 12 residues.

Remarks on this clone: This sample also contains other DNA sequences that code for the same CDR3. This chain uses TRBV28 with TRBJ1-2; D gene uncertain. CDR3 size: 12 residues. Trimming left V 1 base short and J 4 bases short, with 4 bases between. Germline V gene data show CDR1 as MDHEN and CDR2 as SYDVKM. The CDR3 DNA sequence: TGTGCCAGCAGTTTATCCCGCTATGGCTACACCTTC. It translates to CASSLSRYGYTF.

There are a few counts of this clone. The genes are TRBV18 and TRBJ1-1; D is uncertain. Germline V CDR1 and CDR2: KGHSH, LQKENI. This CDR3 has 16 amino acids. Between the trimmed V and J ends, which lost 5 bases and 0 bases, there was a span of 16 bases. The DNA of the CDR3 is TGTGCCAGCTCAACCGTCCTGAGCTATATGAACACTGAAGCTTTCTTT. Its translation is CASSTVLSYMNTEAFF.

About this clone: Because the CDR3's place on the DNA is in doubt, the DNA is left out and the CDR3 is given as listed by TCRdb. The V call is TRBV21-1, the J call TRBJ2-7; the D call TRBD2 from the table was never checked on the DNA. TRBV21-1 is designated a pseudogene. Counting both end residues, the CDR3 totals 16 amino acids. CDR3 sequence reads: CASSKWAGGNTYEQYF.

The genes are TRBV3-1 (or the pseudogene TRBV3-2) and TRBJ1-3; D is ambiguous. The germline V gene encodes CDR1 LGHDT and CDR2 YNNKEL (reference sequence). Trimming removed 3 bases from V and 5 bases from J, with 11 bases in between. The CDR3 is made up of 14 amino acids. CDR3 residues: CASSQGNVRNTIYF. In DNA form, the CDR3 reads TGTGCCAGCAGCCAGGGCAATGTGAGAAACACCATATATTTT.